This TCR beta chain was recovered during a study of blood T cell repertoires in COVID-19. The overall study: The study drew acute and convalescent COVID-19 samples from the United States, Italy and Spain.

The data were produced by immunoSEQ multiplex PCR, yet TCRdb's version contains in-frame clones alone and is incomplete. The sample consists of approximately 480,000 clones, about nine tenths of them appearing once. This clone showed up just once. CDR3 size: 15 residues. CDR1 is MDHEN, CDR2 SYDVKM, per germline. Trimming shortened V by 5 bases and J by 2 bases, and 12 bases separated the two germline ends. The sequence derives from a woman between 18 and 29 years old who had recovered from COVID-19. What was sequenced was PBMCs or T cells enriched from blood (not recorded which). The chain combines TRBV28 with TRBJ2-2, with D unresolved. The CDR3 spells CASSNLRVNTGELFF. The CDR3 DNA sequence: TGTGCCAGCAGTAACCTCCGGGTTAACACCGGGGAGCTGTTTTTT.